The 23 T cell receptor beta chains below come from one sample, sequenced in a study of T cell responses to AZD1222 COVID-19 vaccine. Here immunoSEQ multiplex PCR was the method, and the copy in TCRdb shows in-frame clones only, minus some. The sample lists around 180,000 clones, 90% to 95% seen once, with about 1.5% in the top ten. Sequenced here: peripheral blood, sampled 28 days after the second AZD1222 dose. The receptors were gathered from an adult who received the AZD1222 COVID-19 vaccine.

This clone was picked up a small number of times. This chain joins TRBV3-1 (or the pseudogene TRBV3-2) and TRBJ2-1; D possibly corresponds to TRBD1 (6 bases). The germline V gene encodes CDR1 LGHDT and CDR2 YNNKEL (reference sequence). Trimming took 2 bases from V and 7 from J, leaving 12 bases between them. The length of the CDR3 is 14 residues. CDR3 sequence reads: CASSQQSTGNEQFF. The DNA of the CDR3 is TGTGCCAGCAGCCAACAATCTACAGGGAATGAGCAGTTCTTC.

V is TRBV5-5 and J is TRBJ1-6; D possibly corresponds to TRBD1 (6 bases). The CDR3 is 16 amino acids. The germline V and J ends were trimmed by 0 bases and 10 bases, with 17 bases remaining between them. Germline-derived CDR1 and CDR2 are SGHKS and YYEKEE (reference sequence). The CDR3 region has the DNA TGTGCCAGCAGCTTGGCTCGGTTGGGGGCAGGGTCACCCCTCCACTTT. It encodes CASSLARLGAGSPLHF.

This clone was found once. This chain connects TRBV12-3 or TRBV12-4 to TRBJ2-3; no firm D call. The CDR3 contains 12 residues. Trimming removed 7 bases from V and 3 bases from J, with 8 bases in between. The CDR3 nucleotides read TGTGCCAGCAATAGGCGGACAGATACGCAGTATTTT. It specifies CASNRRTDTQYF.

This clone has only one observation. The chain uses TRBV2 and TRBJ2-3; no firm D call. The CDR3 is 13 residues long. Germline V gives CDR1 SNHLY, CDR2 FYNNEI. Trimming cost V 3 bases and J 4 bases, with 8 bases left between them. CDR3 DNA sequence: TGTGCCAGCAGTGATAGGGTCGCAGATACGCAGTATTTT. It translates to CASSDRVADTQYF.

The chain uses TRBV15 and TRBJ1-2; D is perhaps TRBD1 (5 bases). CDR1 is LNHNV and CDR2 is YYDKDF in the germline V gene (reference sequence). V was pared by 10 bases and J by 5 bases, with 17 bases between. This CDR3 is 13 amino acids long. The CDR3 is CAISPGKSYGYTF. In DNA, the CDR3 is TGTGCCATAAGCCCAGGGAAATCTTATGGCTACACCTTC.

This rearrangement joins TRBV9 to TRBJ2-3, with TRBD2 as a possible D gene (6 bases). This CDR3 is built from 16 residues. The V and J ends lost 3 bases and 6 bases respectively, with 20 bases between them. Per the germline V gene, CDR1 is SGDLS and CDR2 is YYNGEE. The CDR3 coding sequence is TGTGCCAGCAGCGACCCGGCCCTGGCGGGGAAGGATACGCAGTATTTT. It yields the protein CASSDPALAGKDTQYF.

This chain links TRBV7-9 with TRBJ1-2; TRBD1 might be the D (5 bases). V lost 1 base and J 3 bases, leaving 9 bases between the germline ends. The length of the CDR3 is 14 residues. Germline V gene sequence: CDR1 SEHNR, CDR2 FQNEAQ (reference sequence). Here the CDR3 reads CASSLEATDYGYTF. Written as DNA, the CDR3 is TGTGCCAGCAGCTTAGAAGCGACAGACTATGGCTACACCTTC. The entire variable domain, with the rest obtained from reference TRBV7-9 and TRBJ1-2, is as follows: DTGVSQNPRHKITKRGQNVTFRCDPISEHNRLYWYRQTLGQGPEFLTYFQNEAQLEKSRLLSDRFSAERPKGSFSTLEIQRTEQGDSAMYLCASSLEATDYGYTFGSGTRLTVV.

The V gene is TRBV19, the J gene TRBJ1-2; D unclear. The V gene lost 3 bases and the J gene lost 0 bases, with 8 bases spanning the gap. CDR1 is LNHDA, CDR2 SQIVND, per germline (reference sequence). CDR3 length: 14 residues. The CDR3 DNA follows: TGTGCCAGTAGTATCCAAGGACCTAACTATGGCTACACCTTC. Protein product: CASSIQGPNYGYTF.

The rearrangement uses TRBV6-5 and TRBJ1-6; TRBD1 agrees at 10 bases. Unmatched junction bases numbered 8, after V lost 2 bases and J lost 10 bases. This CDR3 region has 16 residues. Germline-derived CDR1 and CDR2 are MNHEY and SVGAGI. CDR3 DNA: TGTGCCAGCAGTTACGAAGGGACAGGGGTTGGATCACCCCTCCACTTT. This translates into CASSYEGTGVGSPLHF.

V and J are TRBV6-5 and TRBJ1-4; TRBD1 might be the D (5 bases). Trimming stripped 4 bases from V and 2 bases from J, with 14 bases between. Germline values: CDR1 MNHEY, CDR2 SVGAGI. There are 16 residues in the CDR3. CDR3 nucleotides: TGTGCCAGCAGTTCCCACCGTCGGGGGACTAATGAAAAACTGTTTTTT. It yields the protein CASSSHRRGTNEKLFF.

The J gene is TRBJ2-3, the V gene TRBV19, with a possible D match to TRBD1 (5 bases). The CDR3 is made up of 12 amino acids. Germline V gene data show CDR1 as LNHDA and CDR2 as SQIVND (reference sequence). V lost 5 bases and J 6 bases, leaving 9 bases between the germline ends. CDR3 coding DNA: TGTGCCAGTAGTTCAGGGTGGGATACGCAGTATTTT. Translation: CASSSGWDTQYF.

The CDR3 sequence: CAWSPRGRPGANVLTF. The CDR3 DNA follows: TGTGCCTGGAGTCCCAGGGGACGTCCTGGGGCCAACGTCCTGACTTTC. The chain uses TRBV30 and TRBJ2-6, with D maybe TRBD1 (6 bases). The V and J ends lost 2 bases and 2 bases respectively, with 13 bases between them. The CDR3 loop spans 16 amino acids. The V gene's germline CDR1 is GTSNPN and CDR2 SVGIG (reference sequence).

In DNA form, the CDR3 reads TGTGCCAGCAGTTTGGTGGCAGGGGATCAGCCCCAGCATTTT. Amino acid sequence: CASSLVAGDQPQHF. This chain uses TRBV2 with TRBJ1-5, with D maybe TRBD1 (6 bases). The CDR3 has 14 amino acids. The V end lost 5 bases, the J end lost 5 bases, and 13 bases lay between the germline ends. CDR1 SNHLY and CDR2 FYNNEI come from the germline V gene. The full variable domain, rest sourced from reference TRBV2 and TRBJ1-5, is EPEVTQTPSHQVTQMGQEVILRCVPISNHLYFYWYRQILGQKVEFLVSFYNNEISEKSEIFDDQFSVERPDGSNFTLKIRSTKLEDSAMYFCASSLVAGDQPQHFGDGTRLSIL.

V gene TRBV5-1 combines with J gene TRBJ1-5; D not certain. CDR1 is SGHRS and CDR2 is YFSETQ in the germline V gene. CDR3 length: 14 amino acids. Trimming stripped 4 bases from V and 2 bases from J, with 10 bases between. CDR3 region: CASSEDGGNQPQHF. For the CDR3, the DNA is TGCGCCAGCAGCGAGGACGGCGGCAATCAGCCCCAGCATTTT.

This chain links TRBV19 with TRBJ1-1; D is unresolved. CDR1 and CDR2 (germline): LNHDA, SQIVND (reference sequence). The CDR3 covers 12 residues. The germline V and J ends were trimmed by 8 bases and 7 bases, with 14 bases remaining between them. This CDR3 reads CASRRGDVEAFF. In DNA form, the CDR3 reads TGTGCCAGTCGTCGTGGCGATGTTGAAGCTTTCTTT.

This chain joins TRBV29-1 and TRBJ2-1; 8 bases line up with TRBD2. This CDR3 contains 14 residues. Germline CDR1 reads SQVTM; CDR2 reads ANQGSEA. The V gene end was trimmed by 4 bases and the J gene end by 8 bases; junction bases not matched to a gene: 10. Here the CDR3 reads CSVVREGLVDEQFF. The CDR3 DNA follows: TGCAGCGTTGTACGGGAGGGCTTAGTGGATGAGCAGTTCTTC.

The chain carries TRBV2 and TRBJ1-1; 7 bases align to TRBD1. Germline assignment: CDR1 SNHLY and CDR2 FYNNEI. This CDR3 spans 12 amino acids. With 5 bases clipped from V and 9 bases from J, the junction kept 6 bases outside the gene matches. In DNA form, the CDR3 reads TGTGCCAGCAGTTACCGGGACAGCAAAGCTTTCTTT. Translated, it gives CASSYRDSKAFF.

The chain employs TRBV12-2 and TRBJ1-6; the table's D call, TRBD1, was not checked against the DNA. TRBV12-2 is labeled a pseudogene. CDR3 size: 20 residues. CDR3 residues: CASRLDPGQFIVSYNSPLHF. The CDR3 DNA is TGTGCAAGTCGCTTAGATCCCGGACAGTTTATTGTCTCCTATAATTCACCCCTCCACTTT.

The CDR3 here is CASSGSGGSYNSPLHF. As DNA, the CDR3 is TGTGCCAGCAGTGGTTCAGGGGGCTCCTATAATTCACCCCTCCACTTT. The chain employs TRBV6-1 and TRBJ1-6; TRBD1 matches 7 bases. CDR3 size: 16 residues. Germline V gene lookup returns CDR1 MNHNS and CDR2 SASEGT. Trimming cost V 4 bases and J 0 bases; bases outside gene matches: 3.

A few counts support this clone. The chain links TRBV28 to TRBJ1-4, with D uncertain. From germline, CDR1 is MDHEN and CDR2 SYDVKM. The V end was cut by 5 bases, the J end by 5 bases, with 12 bases between. The CDR3 totals 14 residues. CDR3 coding DNA: TGTGCCAGCAGTCACAGACGCGGGAATGAAAAACTGTTTTTT. It codes for CASSHRRGNEKLFF.

The CDR3 protein is CASRPGHLYEQYF. The CDR3 nucleotides are TGTGCCAGCAGGCCGGGACATCTCTACGAGCAGTACTTC. The chain uses TRBV27 and TRBJ2-7; a possible D gene is TRBD1 (6 bases). Between the trimmed V and J ends, which lost 6 bases and 3 bases, there was a span of 12 bases. The V gene's germline CDR1 is MNHEY and CDR2 SMNVEV (reference sequence). This CDR3 has 13 amino acids.

The chain links TRBV3-1 (or the pseudogene TRBV3-2) to TRBJ2-7, with a possible D match to TRBD2 (5 bases). V was shortened by 2 bases and J by 2 bases, with 13 bases between the two germline ends. This CDR3 contains 15 residues. CDR1 and CDR2 (germline): LGHDT, YNNKEL (reference sequence). Here the CDR3 DNA reads TGTGCCAGCAGCCAAACTTTCGGGGTTACCTACGAGCAGTACTTC. It encodes CASSQTFGVTYEQYF.

This clone was counted once. The chain carries TRBV7-8 and TRBJ2-2, with D possibly TRBD2 on 6 matching bases. From germline, CDR1 is SGHVS and CDR2 FQNEAQ. V was clipped by 5 bases and J by 5 bases, with 15 bases between them. The CDR3 consists of 15 residues. The CDR3 sequence: CASSPRRESTGELFF. CDR3 DNA sequence: TGTGCCAGCAGCCCTAGGAGGGAGAGTACCGGGGAGCTGTTTTTT.